Following are 22 T cell receptor beta chains from one sample sequenced in a study of blood T cells in healthy people across ages. Through a sample-barcoded 5' primer and a J-beta primer mix, a second PCR was run for about 6 to 12 cycles. TCRdb used MiXCR to reprocess the 5' RACE reads, holding one entry per CDR3 protein. The sample includes 1.5 million to 2 million distinct CDR3 sequences, about 31% of them seen just once. The sequenced sample consisted of blood. These receptors were taken from a woman aged 25 to 39 in good health.

On this clonotype itself: An end of the junction differs from the germline gene, which may be a read error. CDR3 region: CSVRSQSTDTQYF. DNA for the CDR3: TGCAGTGTTAGATCACAGAGCACAGATACACAGTATTTT. This chain links TRBV20-1 with TRBJ2-3; D remains unclear. Germline V gene lookup returns CDR1 DFQATT and CDR2 SNEGSKA (reference sequence). There are 13 residues in the CDR3.

The gene calls are TRBV13 and TRBJ2-6; TRBD2 matches at 7 bases. This CDR3 has 17 residues. J gave up 0 bases and V 5 bases, and 7 bases lay outside the gene matches. Germline CDR1 PRHDT, CDR2 FYEKMQ (reference sequence). Here the CDR3 DNA reads TGTGCCAGCAGCACCTACCGGGGGGTCTCTGGGGCCAACGTCCTGACTTTC. It specifies CASSTYRGVSGANVLTF.

About this clonotype itself: Compared with germline, one end of the junction differs, possibly owing to a read error. This chain links TRBV7-2 with TRBJ1-2; TRBD1 matches at 8 bases. The CDR3 is 16 residues long. Germline CDR1 is SGHTA and CDR2 is FQGNSA. The CDR3, as DNA: TGTGTCAGCAGCTTAAGCGTCGGACAGGGAGGATTTGGCTACACCTTC. Translating gives CVSSLSVGQGGFGYTF. Filled out from reference TRBV7-2 and TRBJ1-2, the complete variable domain reads GAGVSQSPSNKVTEKGKDVELRCDPISGHTALYWYRQSLGQGLEFLIYFQGNSAPDKSGLPSDRFSAERTGGSVSTLTIQRTQQEDSAVYLCVSSLSVGQGGFGYTFGSGTRLTVV.

To note about this clonotype: It may be a read error: a sequence one base away is much more abundant. J is TRBJ2-5 and V is TRBV29-1; 13 bases map to TRBD2. Judging by the DNA end, TRBJ2-1 fits better; the J call may be wrong. This CDR3 has 16 residues. In germline, CDR1 is SQVTM, CDR2 ANQGSEA. CDR3 protein: CSVGGLAGEIQETQFF. The DNA for the CDR3 is TGCAGCGTTGGCGGACTAGCGGGAGAAATCCAAGAGACCCAGTTCTTC.

At least ten counts were recorded for this clonotype. The gene calls are TRBV27 and TRBJ2-7, with TRBD2 identical over 8 bases. The length of the CDR3 is 14 residues. The V and J ends lost 8 bases and 3 bases, in that order; junction bases with no gene match: 9. Germline loops: CDR1 MNHEY, CDR2 SMNVEV (reference sequence). The CDR3 loop is CASRGGGIGYEQYF. The CDR3 DNA sequence: TGTGCCAGCCGGGGGGGCGGCATAGGCTACGAGCAGTACTTC.

In its sample, this clonotype was seen a few times. The chain combines TRBV28 with TRBJ2-1; D is unresolved. Trimming removed 7 bases from V and 4 bases from J, with 11 bases in between. Germline CDR1 and CDR2: MDHEN and SYDVKM. The CDR3 extends over 13 amino acids. The DNA for the CDR3 is TGTGCCAGCAAGGCCATGGATTACAATGAGCAGTTCTTC. It yields the protein CASKAMDYNEQFF.

This clonotype was picked up many times. The CDR3, as DNA: TGCAGCGTTGAGGCTGGGCGGAGGACCCAGTACTTC. Protein product: CSVEAGRRTQYF. The chain is built from TRBV29-1 and TRBJ2-5; D unclear. V gave up 3 bases and J gave up 7 bases, with 12 bases separating them. Germline V lookup: CDR1 SQVTM, CDR2 ANQGSEA. CDR3 length equals 12 residues.

Ten or more counts support this clonotype. The chain has TRBV20-1 and TRBJ2-7; D unclear. The V end lost 0 bases, the J end lost 0 bases, and 12 bases lay between the germline ends. Germline V gene lookup returns CDR1 DFQATT and CDR2 SNEGSKA (reference sequence). The CDR3 is made up of 15 amino acids. The CDR3 nucleotides are TGCAGTGCTAGAGATTTTGAGAAGAGCTCCTACGAGCAGTACTTC. This encodes CSARDFEKSSYEQYF.

Comment on this clonotype: One end of the junction does not line up with germline, which may come from a read error. The CDR3 is CAGSQGLAGGPGYNEQFF. In DNA, the CDR3 is TGTGCCGGCAGCCAAGGTCTAGCGGGGGGGCCGGGTTATAATGAGCAGTTCTTC. The rearrangement joins TRBV3-1 to TRBJ2-1; 12 positions match TRBD2. The CDR3 totals 18 residues. Germline V lookup: CDR1 LGHDT, CDR2 YNNKEL (reference sequence).

The chain employs TRBV6-5 and TRBJ2-6; perhaps D is TRBD1 or TRBD2 (6 bases each). In germline, CDR1 is MNHEY, CDR2 SVGAGI. The CDR3 loop spans 16 amino acids. Trimming pared 5 bases from V and 2 bases from J, leaving 13 bases between. The CDR3 DNA reads as TGTGCCAGCAGTACTCTGGGGGGCACTGGGGCCAACGTCCTGACTTTC. Its protein is CASSTLGGTGANVLTF.

The genes are TRBV15 and TRBJ2-7; D possibly corresponds to TRBD2 (5 bases). Trimming took off 0 bases at V and 1 base at J, with 10 bases between the two ends. The CDR3 extends over 15 amino acids. The V gene's germline CDR1 is LNHNV and CDR2 YYDKDF (reference sequence). CDR3 protein: CATSRDPSLSYEQYF. The CDR3 DNA reads as TGTGCCACCAGCAGAGATCCTAGCTTATCCTACGAGCAGTACTTC.

The V call is TRBV20-1, the J call TRBJ2-1; 10 bases map to TRBD2. With 5 bases clipped from V and 7 bases from J, the junction kept 5 bases outside the gene matches. Germline values: CDR1 DFQATT, CDR2 SNEGSKA (reference sequence). This CDR3 comprises 13 residues. CDR3 coding DNA: TGCAGTGCTCGAGCTAGCGGGAGTAATGAGCAGTTCTTC. This encodes CSARASGSNEQFF.

This clonotype has a handful of counts. The chain links TRBV2 to TRBJ2-5; TRBD2 agrees at 7 bases. Germline lookup yields CDR1 SNHLY and CDR2 FYNNEI. Trimming removed 6 bases from V and 5 bases from J; junction bases left unmatched: 15. The CDR3 has 16 amino acids. The DNA of the CDR3 is TGTGCCAGCAGCCGTGGACGAGCGGGGTCGGAGGAGACCCAGTACTTC. Encoded protein: CASSRGRAGSEETQYF.

V gene TRBV12-3 or TRBV12-4 combines with J gene TRBJ2-3; tentatively, D is TRBD1 (5 bases). The CDR3 is made up of 15 amino acids. V was trimmed by 8 bases and J by 6 bases, leaving 21 bases between them. DNA for the CDR3: TGTGCCAGCCGTTGGGGCCCTTTGCAAGGCGATACGCAGTATTTT. Translation: CASRWGPLQGDTQYF.

V gene TRBV6-1 combines with J gene TRBJ2-7; D gene uncertain. The CDR3 has 14 residues. Germline V gene lookup returns CDR1 MNHNS and CDR2 SASEGT. Trimming took 5 bases from V and 3 from J, leaving 14 bases between them. CDR3 residues: CASSLDKNGYEQYF. The CDR3 region has the DNA TGTGCCAGCAGTTTAGACAAGAATGGCTACGAGCAGTACTTC.

This clonotype was found many times. The chain carries TRBV6-6 and TRBJ2-7; D not resolved. The germline CDR1 and CDR2 sequences are MNHNY and SVGAGI (reference sequence). Trimming removed 3 bases from V and 7 bases from J, with 16 bases in between. The CDR3 runs 14 residues. The CDR3 DNA reads TGTGCCAGCAGTTATGGAACGCAAACCCGGGAGCAGTACTTC. Residues: CASSYGTQTREQYF.

The V and J genes are TRBV6-2 or TRBV6-3 and TRBJ2-1, with TRBD2 matching 16 bases. Trimming at V came to 0 bases and at J to 0 bases, leaving 8 bases not matched to a gene. The CDR3 sequence is 21 residues long. Germline V gives CDR1 MNHEY, CDR2 SVGEGT. In DNA form, the CDR3 reads TGTGCCAGCAGTTACTCATCGGGACTAGCGGGGGGGCTACTCTCCTACAATGAGCAGTTCTTC. Protein: CASSYSSGLAGGLLSYNEQFF.

The genes are TRBV6-4 and TRBJ1-5, with TRBD1 matching over 8 bases. V shed 7 bases, J shed 3 bases, and the junction held 8 bases outside the gene matches. The CDR3 contains 15 residues. The germline CDR1 and CDR2 sequences are MRHNA and SNTAGT. This CDR3 reads CASKYRGDINQPQHF. CDR3 nucleotide sequence: TGTGCCAGCAAATACAGGGGGGATATCAATCAGCCCCAGCATTTT.

The rearrangement links TRBV28 to TRBJ2-3, with TRBD1 matching over 7 bases. Trimming cost V 5 bases and J 3 bases; bases outside gene matches: 11. Germline V CDR1 and CDR2: MDHEN, SYDVKM. The CDR3 spans 16 residues. The CDR3 loop is CASSVYSDRATDTQYF. The CDR3 DNA reads TGTGCCAGCAGTGTCTACTCCGACAGGGCTACAGATACGCAGTATTTT.

This clonotype was counted between two and nine times. The chain combines TRBV12-3 or TRBV12-4 with TRBJ2-6, with D maybe TRBD2 (5 bases). This CDR3 region has 14 residues. V lost 6 bases and J 0 bases, leaving 6 bases between the germline ends. The CDR3 DNA reads as TGTGCCAGCAGACTAGGCTCTGGGGCCAACGTCCTGACTTTC. Its protein product is CASRLGSGANVLTF.

Regarding this clonotype: The junction and the germline gene differ at one end; a read error may be behind it. The J gene is TRBJ2-7, the V gene TRBV6-2 or TRBV6-3, with TRBD2 identical over 11 bases. The CDR3 covers 15 residues. The germline V gene has CDR1 MNHEY and CDR2 SVGEGT. The CDR3 sequence is CAVQPTSGGSYGQYF. CDR3 in DNA: TGTGCCGTCCAACCTACTAGCGGGGGTTCCTACGGGCAGTACTTC.

This clonotype was observed a few times. The chain is built from TRBV20-1 and TRBJ2-7, with 8 bases fitting TRBD1. V was pared by 6 bases and J by 3 bases, with 10 bases of the junction left unmatched. Germline V gene sequence: CDR1 DFQATT, CDR2 SNEGSKA (reference sequence). This CDR3 is 14 amino acids long. The CDR3 protein is CSAKMDRAYYEQYF. The CDR3 region has the DNA TGCAGTGCCAAGATGGACAGGGCCTACTACGAGCAGTACTTC.